This is a list of T cell receptor beta chains from one sample in a study of molecular identifiers for immune sequencing clone quantification. TCRdb recomputed calls from the PCR reads with MiXCR, one row per CDR3 protein. The sample has about 640,000 distinct CDR3 sequences; 20% are singletons. Sequencing was done on a sample of naive CD8+ T cells from blood, with Jurkat cell RNA spiked in. These receptor sequences come from a human donor in good health. Some libraries in this study had Jurkat cell RNA spiked in. Each CDR3 is given with its conserved first and last residue. The order of the fields is V gene, D gene, clone size, CDR3 length, J gene, CDR3 DNA, CDR3 protein. A D gene is named only where the DNA matches it firmly. Size values are once, few and many counts, or a class for expanded clones, and some rows have none.

>TRBV9|-|many|14|TRBJ2-7
TGTGCCAGCAGCCCGTATCGTAGCTCCTACGAGCAGTACTTC
CASSPYRSSYEQYF
>TRBV19|-|many|15|TRBJ2-6
TGTGCCAGTAGCCCTGCCCTCTCTGGGGCCAACGTCCTGACTTTC
CASSPALSGANVLTF
>TRBV15|-|-|13|TRBJ1-1
TGTGCCACCAGCAGATTGGGGAACACTGAAGCTTTCTTT
CATSRLGNTEAFF
>TRBV4-3|TRBD2|many|18|TRBJ2-7
TGCGCCAGCAGCCAAGATACCGGTCCTAGCGGGGGGGCCTACGAGCAGTACTTC
CASSQDTGPSGGAYEQYF
>TRBV24-1|-|many|14|TRBJ2-6
TGTGCCACCAGTCGGGGGGCCGGGGCCAACGTCCTGACTTTC
CATSRGAGANVLTF
>TRBV10-3|-|-|12|TRBJ2-7
TGTGCCACCGAACAGGGCGCCTACGAGCAGTACTTC
CATEQGAYEQYF
>TRBV18|-|many|18|TRBJ1-4
TGTGCCAGCTCACTCACCCAACAGGCCTCAGCAACTAATGAAAAACTGTTTTTT
CASSLTQQASATNEKLFF
>TRBV30|-|many|16|TRBJ2-2
TGTGCCTGGAGTGGTACCTTTGGACAGACCACCGGGGAGCTGTTTTTT
CAWSGTFGQTTGELFF
>TRBV20-1|TRBD2|many|15|TRBJ2-7
TGCAGTGCTAGAGATTTGCGGGAGGAAATCTACGAGCAGTACTTC
CSARDLREEIYEQYF
>TRBV4-1|-|-|16|TRBJ2-7
TGCGCCAGCAGCCAAGATCGTCGTAAAGGGTCCTACGAGCAGTACTTC
CASSQDRRKGSYEQYF
>TRBV5-6|-|few|14|TRBJ1-4
TGTGCCGGCAGCCGTGCCCGACAGCCTGAAAAACTGTTTTTT
CAGSRARQPEKLFF
>TRBV28|-|many|13|TRBJ1-5
TGTGCCAGCAGTATGGCAGCTTATCAGCCCCAGCATTTT
CASSMAAYQPQHF
>TRBV7-9|-|many|13|TRBJ1-4
TGTGCCAGCACCAGGACGTTCGATGAAAAACTGTTTTTT
CASTRTFDEKLFF
>TRBV5-4|-|-|15|TRBJ2-5
TGTGCCAGCAGCTTGGAGGGGGGGGCGCAAGAGACCCAGTACTTC
CASSLEGGAQETQYF
>TRBV24-1|TRBD1|-|16|TRBJ2-3
TGTGCCACCGGTGATTACAGGGGCGAACGGGGAGATACGCAGTATTTT
CATGDYRGERGDTQYF
>TRBV4-2|TRBD2|many|15|TRBJ2-7
TGTGCCAGCAGCCAAGAAACTAGCGGGAGCTACGAGCAGTACTTC
CASSQETSGSYEQYF
>TRBV4-3|-|few|16|TRBJ1-2
TGCGCCAGCAGCCAAGATGGGGGGACCCCCGGGGAGGTGGCTCGATTC
CASSQDGGTPGEVARF
>TRBV20-1|-|-|16|TRBJ1-5
TGCGGTGCTAGAGAAATCTCGGGTAGAGGTTTGCAGCCCCAGCATTTT
CGAREISGRGLQPQHF
>TRBV4-3|-|-|11|TRBJ2-1
TGCGCCAGCAGCATCGGGACTCAGCAGTTCTTC
CASSIGTQQFF
>TRBV10-1|TRBD2|few|16|TRBJ2-5
TGCGCCAGCAGTGGGACTAGCGGGGGCGGATGGGAGACCCAGTACTTC
CASSGTSGGGWETQYF
>TRBV20-1|-|many|15|TRBJ2-1
TGCAGTGCTAGGAACCGGCAGGGTAGAGACAATGAGCAGTTCTTC
CSARNRQGRDNEQFF
>TRBV2|-|-|15|TRBJ2-1
TGTGCCAGCAGTGATAGGGGGGCCTACTACAATGAGCAGTTCTTC
CASSDRGAYYNEQFF
>TRBV13|-|-|16|TRBJ2-7
TGTGCCAGCAGCTTAGGCAGGGGCCTAACCTCCTACGAGCAGTACTTC
CASSLGRGLTSYEQYF
>TRBV30|-|many|14|TRBJ2-3
TGTGCCTGGACCCCGGGCTACAATAGTGGTACGCAGTATTTT
CAWTPGYNSGTQYF
>TRBV29-1|-|many|11|TRBJ2-7
TGCAGCGTTGAAGATTACTACGAGCAGTACTTC
CSVEDYYEQYF
>TRBV19|-|many|16|TRBJ1-2
TGTGCCAGTAGTCCCCGCGGAGGGCGAGCGGACTATGGCTACACCTTC
CASSPRGGRADYGYTF
>TRBV20-1|TRBD1|many|11|TRBJ2-7
TGCAGTGCCAAGACAGGGGACGAGCAGTACTTC
CSAKTGDEQYF
>TRBV4-1|TRBD1|many|15|TRBJ2-7
TGCGCCAGCAGCCCGAACTGGGACAGCTCCTACGAGCAGTACTTC
CASSPNWDSSYEQYF
>TRBV12-3/TRBV12-4|-|many|17|TRBJ1-2
TGTGCCAGCAGTTTAGCGAGGGAGGGGCTAACCCTCTATGGCTACACCTTC
CASSLAREGLTLYGYTF
>TRBV27|TRBD1|many|14|TRBJ1-5
TGTGCCAGCAGAACAGGGGGGAGCAATCAGCCCCAGCATTTT
CASRTGGSNQPQHF
>TRBV7-2|TRBD2|many|15|TRBJ2-3
TGTGCCAGCAGCTTAGTTCCGCGGGGGACCGATACGCAGTATTTT
CASSLVPRGTDTQYF
>TRBV2|-|-|16|TRBJ2-6
TGTGCCAGCATGGTCAGTAACCCTGCTGGGGCCGACGTCCTGACTTTC
CASMVSNPAGADVLTF
>TRBV6-5|TRBD1|many|14|TRBJ1-1
TGTGCCAGCAGCCCACAGGGGGGGTACACTGAAGCTTTCTTT
CASSPQGGYTEAFF
>TRBV5-1|-|many|12|TRBJ1-6
TGCGCCAGCAGCTTGGGTGATTCACCCCTCCACTTT
CASSLGDSPLHF
>TRBV4-1|TRBD2|many|19|TRBJ2-3
TGCGCCAGCAGCCCCAGGACTAGCGGGGGGGCCGGGCCCACAGATACGCAGTATTTT
CASSPRTSGGAGPTDTQYF
>TRBV4-3|-|many|14|TRBJ2-7
TGCGCCAGCAGCCAAGATAGGCAGGGAGGCGAGCAGTACTTC
CASSQDRQGGEQYF
>TRBV30|-|few|13|TRBJ2-2
TGTGCCTGGACTCGTCAGTCTGGCGGGGAGCTGTTTTTT
CAWTRQSGGELFF
>TRBV27|-|-|16|TRBJ2-7
TGTGCCAGCAGTTTAGCTCTCGGGGGTGGTGACTACGAGCAGTACTTC
CASSLALGGGDYEQYF
>TRBV29-1|TRBD1|many|14|TRBJ1-1
TGCAGCGTTGAAGATCTTGCAGGGGGCACTGAAGCTTTCTTT
CSVEDLAGGTEAFF
>TRBV7-7|-|many|15|TRBJ2-3
TGTGCCAGCAGCTTAGGATCACACTACACAGATACGCAGTATTTT
CASSLGSHYTDTQYF
>TRBV5-6|-|many|15|TRBJ1-5
TGTGCCAGCAGCCCGCCGGGACACCGGGGTGAGCCCCAGCATTTT
CASSPPGHRGEPQHF
>TRBV6-4|-|-|15|TRBJ2-3
TGTGCCGGCAGTGTGGGGGGGCGCACGACAGATACGCAGTATTTT
CAGSVGGRTTDTQYF
>TRBV3-1|-|few|15|TRBJ2-7
TGTGCCAGCAGCCCAGGGGCAGCAGTCACCTACGAGCAGTACTTC
CASSPGAAVTYEQYF
>TRBV13|TRBD1|many|15|TRBJ2-1
TGTGCCAGCAGCTTCGTCGGACAGGGCAGGACCGGGAGGTTCTTC
CASSFVGQGRTGRFF
>TRBV6-5|-|many|13|TRBJ2-7
TGTGCCAGCAGTTACGAGGCAGGGTACGAGCAGTACTTC
CASSYEAGYEQYF
>TRBV4-3|TRBD1|many|19|TRBJ2-3
TGCGCCAGCAGCCCATCAAGGACAGGGAGGAGAGTAGGAACAGATACGCAGTATTTT
CASSPSRTGRRVGTDTQYF
>TRBV19|-|many|15|TRBJ2-7
TGTGCCAGTAGTCAGGCAACGGGACTGTCCTACGAGCAGTACTTC
CASSQATGLSYEQYF
>TRBV12-3/TRBV12-4|-|many|13|TRBJ2-5
TGTGCCAGCAGTTTAGTCGTGGGAGAGACCCAGTACTTC
CASSLVVGETQYF
>TRBV28|TRBD1|many|15|TRBJ1-5
TGTGCCAGCAGACTGACAGGGGTGGTCAATCAGCCCCAGCATTTT
CASRLTGVVNQPQHF
>TRBV24-1|-|many|11|TRBJ2-1
TGTGCCACCAGTGATTTAGTAGAGCAGTTCTTC
CATSDLVEQFF
>TRBV6-2/TRBV6-3|-|many|15|TRBJ1-5
TGTGCCAGCAGCCCCGGGGCTGCTAGCCATCAGCCCCAGCATTTT
CASSPGAASHQPQHF
>TRBV19|-|many|15|TRBJ2-4
TGTGCCAGTAGTATAGCGACTAGAGGAAAAAACATTCAGTACTTC
CASSIATRGKNIQYF